The clone carrying this TCR beta chain was seen a single time. Its antigen remains unknown. Profiled with immunoSEQ multiplex PCR; TCRdb holds only in-frame clones, not every one. Of about 55,000 clones listed, around 88% are singletons. This entry comes from a study of OX40 agonist ivuxolimab in advanced cancers. Autoimmune disease history or systemic immunosuppression meant exclusion. Study-level results: Blood T cells, both CD4+ and CD8+, expanded clonally by week 6 at 0.1 to 3.0 mg/kg.

The CDR3 has 15 residues. V shed 3 bases, J shed 4 bases, and the junction held 5 bases outside the gene matches. Germline values: CDR1 LNHDA, CDR2 SQIVND (reference sequence). The chain carries TRBV19 and TRBJ2-1; 8 bases are shared with TRBD2. The TCR comes from an adult with an advanced solid tumor such as melanoma, head and neck, liver or kidney cancer. The sequencing here drew on CD4+ or CD8+ T cells sorted from blood, taken in a trial of the OX40 agonist ivuxolimab. CDR3 region: CASSMEVAGYNEQFF. CDR3 sequence (DNA): TGTGCCAGTAGTATGGAGGTAGCGGGATACAATGAGCAGTTCTTC.